This T cell receptor beta chain was captured by sequencing in a study of blood T cell repertoires in COVID-19. Study overall: Acute and convalescent COVID-19 specimens originated in the United States, Italy and Spain. T cells, B-cell-depleted T cells, or PBMCs provided the cDNA or gDNA that served as material.

The CDR3 extends over 13 amino acids. Germline V gives CDR1 GTSNPN, CDR2 SVGIG (reference sequence). V was pared by 0 bases and J by 9 bases, with 4 bases of the junction left unmatched. In this sample, this clone turned up once. In the original workflow: Researchers report that nucleated cell counts were estimated from reference gene primer amplification. The protocol was immunoSEQ multiplex PCR, while the TCRdb copy is restricted to in-frame clones and leaves out a portion. The V and J calls and clone size come from that table; D and trimming were worked out from the DNA. The sample yields around 41,000 clones, around 90% seen once.

The gene calls are TRBV30 and TRBJ2-3, with TRBD1 matching over 9 bases. Sequencing input: peripheral blood. The TCR originated in a woman aged 25 to 39 in a cohort sampled during active COVID-19. In DNA, the CDR3 is TGTGCCTGGAGTGTCGGACAGGGGTTCACGCAGTATTTT. It specifies CAWSVGQGFTQYF.